The rows below give T cell receptor beta chains drawn from one sample of a study of OX40 agonist ivuxolimab in advanced cancers. Clones were sequenced by immunoSEQ multiplex PCR, and TCRdb holds only the in-frame ones, with some missing. Here the sample spans 90,000 to 100,000 clones, around nine tenths being singletons. The material sequenced was CD4+ or CD8+ T cells sorted from blood, taken in a trial of the OX40 agonist ivuxolimab. These receptors were taken from an adult with an advanced solid tumor such as melanoma, head and neck, liver or kidney cancer. Both conserved end residues are trimmed from each CDR3. The order of the fields is clone size, V gene, CDR3 protein. Clone size is shown for a subset of rows, as once, few, many or a class of expanded clone.

clone_size: few
v_call: TRBV7-9
cdr3_aa: ASSSQQGAYEQY

clone_size: -
v_call: TRBV14
cdr3_aa: ASSQRGGYNEQF

clone_size: -
v_call: TRBV21-1
cdr3_aa: ASSLIREDRVQETQY

clone_size: -
v_call: TRBV7-2
cdr3_aa: ASSSGQLTEAF

clone_size: -
v_call: TRBV11-2
cdr3_aa: ASSLRVDNPKSTEAF

clone_size: -
v_call: TRBV9
cdr3_aa: ASSVAGQGEAF

clone_size: -
v_call: TRBV9
cdr3_aa: ASSARGPSTDTQY

clone_size: -
v_call: TRBV5-8
cdr3_aa: ASSPGIRETQY

clone_size: -
v_call: TRBV6-1
cdr3_aa: ASSIGPESNQPQH

clone_size: -
v_call: TRBV7-2
cdr3_aa: ASSPRDRVYEQY

clone_size: -
v_call: TRBV29-1
cdr3_aa: SVVLQGTDQPQH

clone_size: -
v_call: TRBV2
cdr3_aa: ASSRQGATGYT

clone_size: -
v_call: TRBV6-1
cdr3_aa: ASSEWREAF

clone_size: -
v_call: TRBV6-1
cdr3_aa: ASIPHRLTGELF

clone_size: once
v_call: TRBV19
cdr3_aa: ASSIAQGAYNEQF

clone_size: -
v_call: TRBV6-1
cdr3_aa: ASSELGRQPQH

clone_size: -
v_call: TRBV7-2
cdr3_aa: ASSVSGTSFYETQY

clone_size: -
v_call: TRBV9
cdr3_aa: ASSPQGVGRDTQY

clone_size: -
v_call: TRBV5-1
cdr3_aa: ASSPARQNTEAF

clone_size: -
v_call: TRBV6-1
cdr3_aa: ASSVDRARSQPQH

clone_size: few
v_call: TRBV2
cdr3_aa: ASSGQGDKAGELF

clone_size: -
v_call: TRBV9
cdr3_aa: ASSVVGGSGNYGYT

clone_size: -
v_call: TRBV4-3
cdr3_aa: ASSPQDRAYGYT

clone_size: -
v_call: TRBV6-5
cdr3_aa: ASRWGMNTEAF

clone_size: -
v_call: TRBV6-6
cdr3_aa: ASSFDRYGYT

clone_size: -
v_call: TRBV5-1
cdr3_aa: ASSLSDPNEKLF

clone_size: -
v_call: TRBV9
cdr3_aa: ASSLASDTQY

clone_size: -
v_call: TRBV9
cdr3_aa: ASSVAGRGDEQY

clone_size: -
v_call: TRBV29-1
cdr3_aa: SVEGRGGDEQF

clone_size: -
v_call: TRBV5-6
cdr3_aa: ASSLDGTGPFGSPLH

clone_size: -
v_call: TRBV5-1
cdr3_aa: ASSAGGRGNTIY

clone_size: -
v_call: TRBV19
cdr3_aa: ASSIRQGPLGYGYT

clone_size: -
v_call: TRBV5-4
cdr3_aa: ASSSPSRQGDNEQF

clone_size: -
v_call: TRBV7-3
cdr3_aa: ASSRSGGDNTGELF

clone_size: -
v_call: TRBV9
cdr3_aa: ASSEVGTPGNTIY

clone_size: -
v_call: TRBV11-3
cdr3_aa: ASSLSGLAGSEQY

clone_size: -
v_call: TRBV12-5
cdr3_aa: ASTWGAPRGEQY

clone_size: -
v_call: TRBV14
cdr3_aa: ASSQETQY

clone_size: -
v_call: TRBV29-1
cdr3_aa: SVVQGGGQPQH

clone_size: -
v_call: TRBV9
cdr3_aa: ASSVEAETYNEQF

clone_size: -
v_call: TRBV2
cdr3_aa: ASRKGNTEAF

clone_size: -
v_call: TRBV7-8
cdr3_aa: ASSRTLSGTDTQY

clone_size: -
v_call: TRBV7-2
cdr3_aa: ASSLRQDYGYT

clone_size: -
v_call: TRBV7-3
cdr3_aa: ASSLANFYEQY

clone_size: -
v_call: TRBV7-9
cdr3_aa: ASSPRTGSTYGYT

clone_size: -
v_call: TRBV6-1
cdr3_aa: ASSNGGLAF